A single sample is the source of the 14 T cell receptor beta chains below, sequenced in a study of blood T cell repertoires in COVID-19. The repertoire was sequenced with immunoSEQ multiplex PCR; TCRdb's copy has only in-frame clones and lacks some. The sample yields approximately 72,000 clones, more than 70% seen once. Sample: peripheral blood. These receptors were collected from a woman older than 75 with active or convalescent COVID-19.

The V call is TRBV7-2, the J call TRBJ1-5, with a tentative D call TRBD1 (5 bases). The CDR3 consists of 14 residues. CDR1 SGHTA and CDR2 FQGNSA come from the germline V gene. Trimming removed 4 bases at V and 0 bases at J, with 7 bases between. CDR3 residues: CASSWTNSNQPQHF. CDR3 in DNA: TGTGCCAGCAGCTGGACAAATAGCAATCAGCCCCAGCATTTT.

The V call is TRBV7-2, the J call TRBJ1-5, with D perhaps matching TRBD1 (5 bases). CDR1 and CDR2 from the germline V gene are SGHTA and FQGNSA. The CDR3 sequence is 14 residues long. V lost 1 base to trimming and J lost 7 bases, with 11 bases between them. The CDR3 sequence is CASSLGGEHQPQHF. CDR3 sequence (DNA): TGTGCCAGCAGCTTAGGGGGGGAACACCAGCCCCAGCATTTT.

This clone was seen once. V usage is TRBV11-2 and J usage is TRBJ2-7; TRBD2 aligns across 7 bases. This CDR3 has 14 residues. V was clipped by 4 bases and J by 3 bases; unmatched bases: 6. Germline CDR1 and CDR2: SGHAT and FQNNGV. CDR3 region: CASSSRGVVYEQYF. CDR3 DNA sequence: TGTGCCAGCAGCTCACGGGGGGTAGTCTACGAGCAGTACTTC.

The count of this clone is one. The sample holds other DNA sequences that translate to the same CDR3. J is TRBJ1-2 and V is TRBV27; 7 nucleotides align to TRBD1. V gave up 4 bases and J gave up 4 bases; unmatched junction bases: 3. Germline loops: CDR1 MNHEY, CDR2 SMNVEV (reference sequence). The CDR3 sequence is 13 residues long. Here the CDR3 DNA reads TGTGCCAGCAGTTATCGACAGGGCTATGGCTACACCTTC. Translating gives CASSYRQGYGYTF.

V gene TRBV7-8 combines with J gene TRBJ2-3, with D possibly TRBD1 on 6 matching bases. The CDR3 extends over 13 amino acids. The germline V gene encodes CDR1 SGHVS and CDR2 FQNEAQ. V was pared by 11 bases and J by 2 bases, with 14 bases between. The CDR3 bases are TGTGCCTCTGGGGGCTCTAACACAGATACGCAGTATTTT. It translates to CASGGSNTDTQYF.

V is TRBV29-1 and J is TRBJ2-6, with TRBD2 matching 9 bases. This CDR3 contains 17 residues. Per the germline V gene, CDR1 is SQVTM and CDR2 is ANQGSEA. Trimming cost V 4 bases and J 0 bases; bases outside gene matches: 7. The CDR3 region is CSVGASGAPSGANVLTF. In DNA form, the CDR3 reads TGCAGCGTTGGGGCTAGCGGGGCGCCCTCTGGGGCCAACGTCCTGACTTTC.

The rearrangement links TRBV4-3 to TRBJ1-5; D gene uncertain. Germline lookup yields CDR1 LGHNA and CDR2 YSLEER. The length of the CDR3 is 15 residues. V lost 0 bases and J lost 7, with 13 bases in between. CDR3 in amino acids: CASSQEVSREQPQHF. The DNA for the CDR3 is TGCGCCAGCAGCCAAGAGGTCTCGAGGGAACAGCCCCAGCATTTT.

The V call is TRBV3-1 (or the pseudogene TRBV3-2), the J call TRBJ1-2, with D perhaps TRBD1 (5 bases). The V gene lost 0 bases and the J gene lost 3 bases, with 20 bases spanning the gap. Looked up from germline, CDR1 is LGHDT and CDR2 is YNNKEL (reference sequence). This CDR3 contains 18 residues. CDR3 amino acids: CASSQDSPGMGFYYGYTF. CDR3 nucleotides: TGTGCCAGCAGCCAAGATTCGCCAGGGATGGGGTTTTACTATGGCTACACCTTC.

This chain uses TRBV5-1 with TRBJ1-1, with 8 nucleotides matching TRBD1. The J segment lost 0 bases and the V segment lost 8 bases, leaving 15 bases of the junction unmatched. Germline CDR1 is SGHRS and CDR2 is YFSETQ. The CDR3 length is 17 residues. The CDR3 DNA reads TGCGCCAGTAGTGAGCCAGGGGGCTCCTCTATGAACACTGAAGCTTTCTTT. Translating it yields CASSEPGGSSMNTEAFF.

This chain joins TRBV28 and TRBJ2-7; D may be TRBD1 (7 bases). Germline CDR1 reads MDHEN; CDR2 reads SYDVKM. The CDR3 covers 13 residues. V lost 7 bases and J 6 bases, leaving 16 bases between the germline ends. CDR3 in amino acids: CASIRPGGIEQYF. The CDR3 DNA reads TGTGCCAGCATCAGGCCAGGGGGGATCGAGCAGTACTTC.

The J gene is TRBJ1-3, the V gene TRBV5-1; TRBD1 is a possible D gene (6 bases). The CDR3 covers 15 residues. Germline assignment: CDR1 SGHRS and CDR2 YFSETQ. Trimming pared 2 bases from V and 0 bases from J, leaving 9 bases between. CDR3 bases: TGCGCCAGCAGCTTCGGGACACCCTCTGGAAACACCATATATTTT. Translated, it gives CASSFGTPSGNTIYF.

CDR3 nucleotides: TGTGCCAGCAGCGTTTATGGGGGGACCACTAGCACAGATACGCAGTATTTT. This gives the protein CASSVYGGTTSTDTQYF. The chain has TRBV9 and TRBJ2-3; possibly TRBD2 for D (6 bases). The CDR3 consists of 17 residues. The V and J ends lost 2 bases and 0 bases respectively, with 16 bases between them. Germline-derived CDR1 and CDR2 are SGDLS and YYNGEE.

V usage is TRBV15 and J usage is TRBJ2-7; D perhaps matches TRBD1 (6 bases). CDR3 length equals 14 residues. Per the germline V gene, CDR1 is LNHNV and CDR2 is YYDKDF (reference sequence). Trimming took 8 bases from V and 5 from J, leaving 19 bases between them. CDR3 DNA sequence: TGTGCCACCTCCGATTACCGGGACACCCACGAGCAGTACTTC. Translation: CATSDYRDTHEQYF.

CDR3: CASSYRGLDQPQHF. CDR3 DNA: TGTGCCAGCAGCTATAGGGGGCTGGATCAGCCCCAGCATTTT. V usage is TRBV7-2 and J usage is TRBJ1-5; 7 bases agree with TRBD1. In germline, CDR1 is SGHTA, CDR2 FQGNSA. Trimming cost V 4 bases and J 5 bases; bases outside gene matches: 5. The CDR3 is made up of 14 amino acids.